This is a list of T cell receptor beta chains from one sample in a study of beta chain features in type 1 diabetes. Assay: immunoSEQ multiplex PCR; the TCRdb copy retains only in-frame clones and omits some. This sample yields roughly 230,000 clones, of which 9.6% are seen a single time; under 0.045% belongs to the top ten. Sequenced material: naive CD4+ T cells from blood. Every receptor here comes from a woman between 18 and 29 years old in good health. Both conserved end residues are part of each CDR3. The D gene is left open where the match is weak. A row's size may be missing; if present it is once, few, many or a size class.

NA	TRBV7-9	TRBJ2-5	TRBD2	CASAAIAGLETQYF	TGTGCCTCCGCGGCCATAGCGGGGTTGGAGACCCAGTACTTC
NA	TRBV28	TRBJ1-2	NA	CASSRDRDYGYTF	TGTGCCAGCAGCCGAGACCGGGACTATGGCTACACCTTC
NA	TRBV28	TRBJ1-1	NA	CASSSRLNTEAFF	TGTGCCAGCAGCTCCCGGTTGAACACTGAAGCTTTCTTT
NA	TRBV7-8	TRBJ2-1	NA	CASSPEQGYNEQFF	TGTGCCAGCAGCCCCGAACAGGGCTACAATGAGCAGTTCTTC
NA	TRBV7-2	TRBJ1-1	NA	CASSRGHTEAFF	TGTGCCAGCAGTCGAGGACATACAGAAGCTTTCTTT
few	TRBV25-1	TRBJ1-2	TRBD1	CASTQGAPNYGYTF	TGTGCCAGCACACAGGGGGCACCTAACTATGGCTACACCTTC
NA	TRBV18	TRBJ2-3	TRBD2	CASSPLGGATDTQYF	TGTGCCAGCTCACCCTTGGGAGGGGCAACAGATACGCAGTATTTT
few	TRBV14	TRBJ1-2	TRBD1	CASSPIQGADYGYTF	TGTGCCAGCAGCCCAATTCAGGGGGCGGACTATGGCTACACCTTC
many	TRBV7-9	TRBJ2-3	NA	CASSLDGLQGTSIF	TGTGCCAGCAGCTTAGACGGGCTGCAGGGCACCTCAATCTTT
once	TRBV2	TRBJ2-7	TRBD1	CASSGQTGSSYEQYF	TGTGCCAGCAGTGGACAGACAGGGTCATCCTACGAGCAGTACTTC
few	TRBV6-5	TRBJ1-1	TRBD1	CATIGQGSFTEAFF	TGTGCCACCATCGGACAGGGGAGTTTCACTGAAGCTTTCTTT
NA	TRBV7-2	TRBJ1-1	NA	CASSFRYRNTEAFF	TGTGCCAGCAGCTTCAGGTACCGGAACACTGAAGCTTTCTTT
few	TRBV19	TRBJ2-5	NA	CASSIQGETQYF	TGTGCCAGTAGTATCCAGGGAGAGACCCAGTACTTC
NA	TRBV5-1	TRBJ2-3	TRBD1	CASSNRDRGTDTQYF	TGCGCCAGCAGCAACCGGGACAGGGGCACAGATACGCAGTATTTT
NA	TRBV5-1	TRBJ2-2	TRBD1	CASSLPTGDSLANTGELFF	TGCGCCAGCAGCTTGCCTACTGGGGACAGCCTCGCGAACACCGGGGAGCTGTTTTTT
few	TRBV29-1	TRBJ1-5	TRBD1	CSVQDRGPNQPQHF	TGCAGCGTTCAGGACAGGGGCCCGAATCAGCCCCAGCATTTT
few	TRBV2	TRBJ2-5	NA	CASRGLTQETQYF	TGTGCCAGCAGGGGACTGACACAAGAGACCCAGTACTTC
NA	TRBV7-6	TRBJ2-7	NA	CASSLERTDSGEQYF	TGTGCCAGCAGCTTAGAAAGGACGGACAGTGGAGAGCAGTACTTC
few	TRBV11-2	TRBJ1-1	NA	CASSPRPGGMNTEAFF	TGTGCCAGCAGCCCCCGACCTGGGGGCATGAACACTGAAGCTTTCTTT
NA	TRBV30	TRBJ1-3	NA	CAGQGGNTIYF	TGTGCCGGTCAGGGAGGAAACACCATATATTTT
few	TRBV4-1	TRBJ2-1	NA	CASKRGATYNEQFF	TGCGCCAGCAAACGGGGGGCCACCTACAATGAGCAGTTCTTC
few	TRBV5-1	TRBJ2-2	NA	CASSPGTPYTGELFF	TGCGCCAGCAGTCCCGGGACACCTTACACCGGGGAGCTGTTTTTT
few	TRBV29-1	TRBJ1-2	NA	CSVAGQLYEGYTF	TGCAGCGTGGCAGGACAGCTCTATGAGGGCTACACCTTC
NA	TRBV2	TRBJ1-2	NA	CASNPDSYGYTF	TGTGCCAGCAACCCCGACAGCTATGGCTACACCTTC
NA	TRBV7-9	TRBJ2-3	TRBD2	CASSTSRLAGADTQYF	TGTGCCAGCAGCACGAGCAGACTAGCGGGAGCAGATACGCAGTATTTT
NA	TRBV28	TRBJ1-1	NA	CASDGPGENTEAFF	TGTGCCAGCGACGGGCCCGGGGAGAACACTGAAGCTTTCTTT
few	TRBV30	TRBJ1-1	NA	CAWSVLGGTEAFF	TGTGCCTGGAGTGTACTGGGGGGGACTGAAGCTTTCTTT
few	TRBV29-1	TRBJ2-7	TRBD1	CSVGQGGSYEQYF	TGCAGCGTTGGACAGGGGGGCTCCTACGAGCAGTACTTC
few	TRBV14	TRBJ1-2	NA	CASSLTGYGYTF	TGTGCCAGCAGTCTGACAGGCTATGGCTACACCTTC
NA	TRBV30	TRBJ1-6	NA	CAWNPGGRVLHF	TGTGCCTGGAACCCGGGGGGAAGGGTCCTCCACTTT
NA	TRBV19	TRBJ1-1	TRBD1	CASSKGQGEGNTEAFF	TGTGCCAGTAGTAAGGGCCAGGGGGAAGGGAACACTGAAGCTTTCTTT
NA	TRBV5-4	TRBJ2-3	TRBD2	CASSPRLASITDTQYF	TGTGCCAGCAGCCCCCGACTAGCGAGCATCACAGATACGCAGTATTTT
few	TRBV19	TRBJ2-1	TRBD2	CASSILPSGSSYNEQFF	TGTGCCAGTAGTATCCTGCCTAGCGGGAGTTCCTACAATGAGCAGTTCTTC
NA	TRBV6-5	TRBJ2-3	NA	CASSLGTPSTDTQYF	TGTGCCAGCAGCCTAGGGACACCTAGCACAGATACGCAGTATTTT
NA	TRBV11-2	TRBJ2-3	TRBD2	CASSSPSTLAGVRDTQYF	TGTGCCAGCAGCTCCCCCTCCACCCTAGCGGGAGTCAGAGATACGCAGTATTTT
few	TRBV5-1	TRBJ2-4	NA	CASSLNGLAKNIQYF	TGCGCCAGCAGCTTGAACGGTTTAGCCAAAAACATTCAGTACTTC
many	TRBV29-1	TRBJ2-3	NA	CSVSLTDTQYF	TGCAGCGTGTCACTCACAGATACGCAGTATTTT
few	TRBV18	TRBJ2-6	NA	CASSPPGAGANVLTF	TGTGCCAGCTCACCACCCGGGGCTGGGGCCAACGTCCTGACTTTC
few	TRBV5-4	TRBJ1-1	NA	CASSRFEARSEAFF	TGTGCCAGCAGCCGGTTCGAGGCCCGGTCTGAAGCTTTCTTT
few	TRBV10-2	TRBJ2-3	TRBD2	CASKLAGVDTQYF	TGCGCCAGCAAGCTAGCGGGAGTGGATACGCAGTATTTT
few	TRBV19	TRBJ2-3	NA	CASGETSTDTQYF	TGTGCCAGTGGTGAGACTAGCACAGATACGCAGTATTTT
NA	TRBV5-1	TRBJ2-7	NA	CASSLGGQISYEQYF	TGCGCCAGCAGCCTGGGGGGACAGATCTCCTACGAGCAGTACTTC
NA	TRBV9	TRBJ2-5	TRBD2	CASSSRGLAGEETQYF	TGTGCCAGCAGCTCTCGGGGACTAGCGGGGGAAGAGACCCAGTACTTC
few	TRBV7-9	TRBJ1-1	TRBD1	CASSLRDSLNTEAFF	TGTGCCAGCAGCTTACGGGACAGCCTGAACACTGAAGCTTTCTTT
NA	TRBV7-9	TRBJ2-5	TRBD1	CASSPRTGRETQYF	TGTGCCAGCAGCCCCCGGACAGGGCGAGAGACCCAGTACTTC
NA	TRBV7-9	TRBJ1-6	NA	CASSLERQGSLPLHF	TGTGCCAGCAGCTTAGAGCGGCAGGGGAGCCTACCCCTCCACTTT
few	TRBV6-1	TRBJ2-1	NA	CASSLGQEQFF	TGTGCCAGCAGTTTAGGACAGGAGCAGTTCTTC
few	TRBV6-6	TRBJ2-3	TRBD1	CASISTGTQYF	TGTGCCAGCATCTCGACAGGGACGCAGTATTTT